This T cell receptor beta chain derives from a study of spatial heterogeneity in lung cancer. From germline, CDR1 is SEHNR and CDR2 FQNEAQ (reference sequence). The CDR3 contains 15 residues. The trim removed 4 bases at V and 2 bases at J, leaving 4 bases unmatched. Time point: sample taken at primary tumor resection. Material for sequencing was whole RNA from tumor, nontumor lung or frozen PBMC, left unsorted. TCRdb passed the 5' RACE reads through MiXCR, listing each CDR3 protein once. The sample consists of more than 45,000 distinct CDR3 sequences, 5.3% of them appearing once. This clonotype was picked up many times.

The rearrangement links TRBV7-9 to TRBJ2-2, with 7 nucleotides matching TRBD1. The input for sequencing was PBMCs, taken at surgery. The TCR was taken from a male donor with early-stage non-small cell lung cancer. The CDR3 here is CASSSGQRNTGELFF. The CDR3 DNA sequence: TGTGCCAGCAGCTCGGGACAGCGTAACACCGGGGAGCTGTTTTTT.